Shown below are 3 T cell receptor beta chains from a single sample sequenced in a study of blood T cell repertoires in COVID-19. Here immunoSEQ multiplex PCR was the method, and the copy in TCRdb shows in-frame clones only, minus some. The repertoire consists of roughly 140,000 clones, with approximately 86% occurring once and the leading ten covering approximately 5.4%. The source material was peripheral blood. Receptors originate from a human donor in a cohort sampled during active COVID-19.

V gene TRBV28 combines with J gene TRBJ2-4; 9 nucleotides line up with TRBD1. This CDR3 is built from 17 residues. The germline V gene encodes CDR1 MDHEN and CDR2 SYDVKM. Losses at the gene ends were 5 bases for V and 2 bases for J; bases not matched to a gene: 10. As DNA, the CDR3 is TGTGCCAGCAGTCTCCGACGACAGGGGGGGTCCAAAAACATTCAGTACTTC. Its translation: CASSLRRQGGSKNIQYF.

The rearrangement joins TRBV3-1 (or the pseudogene TRBV3-2) to TRBJ2-3; 7 bases are shared with TRBD2. The CDR3 length is 16 residues. V trimming: 0 bases; J trimming: 3 bases; junction bases outside the gene matches: 6. Germline-derived CDR1 and CDR2 are LGHDT and YNNKEL (reference sequence). The CDR3 nucleotides read TGTGCCAGCAGCCAAGATCGGCGCGGGAGAACAGATACGCAGTATTTT. As protein: CASSQDRRGRTDTQYF.

The chain has TRBV12-3 or TRBV12-4 and TRBJ1-1; D is ambiguous. Trimming cost V 2 bases and J 7 bases, with 5 bases left between them. The CDR3 spans 11 residues. DNA for the CDR3: TGTGCCAGCAGTTTATACAGTGAAGCTTTCTTT. It specifies CASSLYSEAFF.